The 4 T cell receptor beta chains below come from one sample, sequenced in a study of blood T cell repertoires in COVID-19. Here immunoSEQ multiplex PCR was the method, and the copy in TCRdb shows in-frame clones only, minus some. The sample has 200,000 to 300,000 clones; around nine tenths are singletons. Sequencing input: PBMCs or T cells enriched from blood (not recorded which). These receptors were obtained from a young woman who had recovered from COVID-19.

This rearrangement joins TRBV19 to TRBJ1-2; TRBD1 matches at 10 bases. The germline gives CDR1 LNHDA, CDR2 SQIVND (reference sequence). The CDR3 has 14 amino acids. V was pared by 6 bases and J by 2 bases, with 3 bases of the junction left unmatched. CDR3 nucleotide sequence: TGTGCCAGTAGGACAGGGGGCGCCAACTATGGCTACACCTTC. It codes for CASRTGGANYGYTF.

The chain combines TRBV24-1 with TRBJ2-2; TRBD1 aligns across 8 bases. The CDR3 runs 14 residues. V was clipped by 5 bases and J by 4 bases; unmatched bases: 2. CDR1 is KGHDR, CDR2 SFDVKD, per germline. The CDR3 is CATSGGTGTGELFF. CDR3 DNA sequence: TGTGCCACCAGTGGCGGGACAGGCACCGGGGAGCTGTTTTTT.

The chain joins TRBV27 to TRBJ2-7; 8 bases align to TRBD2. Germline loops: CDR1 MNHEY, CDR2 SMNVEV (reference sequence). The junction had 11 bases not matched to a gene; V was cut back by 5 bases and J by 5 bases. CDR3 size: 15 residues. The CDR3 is CASSGSGTRRHEQYF. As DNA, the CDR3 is TGTGCCAGCAGTGGATCCGGGACTAGGCGACACGAGCAGTACTTC.

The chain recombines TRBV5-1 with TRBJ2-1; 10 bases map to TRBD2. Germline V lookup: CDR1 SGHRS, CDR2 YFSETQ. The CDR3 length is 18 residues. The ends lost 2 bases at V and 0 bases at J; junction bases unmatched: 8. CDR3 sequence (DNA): TGCGCCAGCAGCTTTCCGGGACTAGCGAGGAGCTCCTACAATGAGCAGTTCTTC. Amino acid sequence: CASSFPGLARSSYNEQFF.